These 31 T cell receptor beta chains originate from one sample sequenced in a study of spatial heterogeneity in lung cancer. Time point here: sample taken at primary tumor resection. Sequencing covered unsorted whole RNA taken from tumor, nontumor lung or frozen PBMC. TCRdb independently ran MiXCR on the 5' RACE reads; one entry per CDR3 protein. This sample carries some 100,000 distinct CDR3 sequences, approximately 8.5% of them seen once, and the ten largest clones take 6.9%. The sample was PBMCs, taken at surgery. The receptors derive from a male donor with early-stage non-small cell lung cancer.

This clonotype was seen a few times. The chain combines TRBV10-3 with TRBJ2-5; weak D call: TRBD1 (5 bases). The CDR3 is made up of 13 amino acids. Germline CDR1 and CDR2: ENHRY and SYGVKD. V was pared by 3 bases and J by 3 bases, with 8 bases between. The CDR3 spells CAISDGREETQYF. The CDR3 DNA follows: TGTGCCATCAGTGATGGCAGGGAAGAGACCCAGTACTTC.

There are a few counts of this clonotype. V is TRBV20-1 and J is TRBJ2-7; D is ambiguous. The CDR3 is 13 residues long. The V gene lost 7 bases and the J gene lost 4 bases, with 17 bases spanning the gap. Per germline, CDR1 DFQATT and CDR2 SNEGSKA (reference sequence). For the CDR3, the DNA is TGCAGTGTGTCGGCTAGGGTAGGGTACGAGCAGTACTTC. Encoded protein: CSVSARVGYEQYF.

There are a few counts of this clonotype. The rearrangement uses TRBV5-1 and TRBJ2-6, with D possibly matching TRBD1 (5 bases). With 3 bases removed from V and 0 bases from J, the gap between germline ends came to 7 bases. The CDR3 contains 15 residues. Germline CDR1 is SGHRS and CDR2 is YFSETQ. The CDR3 coding sequence is TGCGCCAGCAGCTGGACATTCTCTGGGGCCAACGTCCTGACTTTC. It yields the protein CASSWTFSGANVLTF.

This clonotype was seen at least ten times. The chain recombines TRBV7-2 with TRBJ1-5, with D possibly being TRBD1 (5 bases). Trimming removed 5 bases from V and 0 bases from J, with 11 bases in between. There are 15 residues in the CDR3. Germline CDR1 and CDR2: SGHTA and FQGNSA. The CDR3 is CASSGTAYSNQPQHF. The CDR3 nucleotides are TGTGCCAGCAGCGGGACTGCCTATAGCAATCAGCCCCAGCATTTT.

This clonotype has just a few counts. The V gene is TRBV7-2, the J gene TRBJ1-5; TRBD1 matches at 9 bases. Unmatched junction bases numbered 4, after V lost 3 bases and J lost 7 bases. The CDR3 is 14 residues long. The germline gives CDR1 SGHTA, CDR2 FQGNSA. CDR3 amino acids: CASSFGQGTQPQHF. The DNA of the CDR3 is TGTGCCAGCAGCTTCGGACAGGGGACCCAGCCCCAGCATTTT. Supplemented by reference TRBV7-2 and TRBJ1-5, the full variable domain reads GAGVSQSPSNKVTEKGKDVELRCDPISGHTALYWYRQSLGQGLEFLIYFQGNSAPDKSGLPSDRFSAERTGGSVSTLTIQRTQQEDSAVYLCASSFGQGTQPQHFGDGTRLSIL.

This rearrangement joins TRBV5-5 to TRBJ2-6; no clear D. V was trimmed by 2 bases and J by 7 bases, leaving 13 bases between them. CDR1 and CDR2 (germline): SGHKS, YYEKEE (reference sequence). The CDR3 totals 15 residues. The CDR3 region has the DNA TGTGCCAGCAGCTTCGGGTCGAACAGAGCCAACGTCCTGACTTTC. This gives the protein CASSFGSNRANVLTF.

This clonotype was picked up many times. The genes are TRBV29-1 and TRBJ2-1; D is undetermined. Deletions cut 7 bases from V and 4 bases from J, with 20 bases between. Germline CDR1 SQVTM, CDR2 ANQGSEA. This CDR3 is 15 amino acids long. For the CDR3, the DNA is TGCAGCGCGGTAGGGTCACAGCAAGATTACAATGAGCAGTTCTTC. This encodes CSAVGSQQDYNEQFF.

This clonotype was observed a few times. J is TRBJ2-5 and V is TRBV5-1; D unresolved. With 0 bases removed from V and 1 base from J, the gap between germline ends came to 7 bases. This CDR3 comprises 14 residues. The V gene's germline CDR1 is SGHRS and CDR2 YFSETQ. CDR3 DNA sequence: TGCGCCAGCAGCTTGGTAGGATCCCAAGAGACCCAGTACTTC. Translated, it gives CASSLVGSQETQYF.

This clonotype turned up a few times. The chain carries TRBV28 and TRBJ1-2; possibly TRBD1 for D (6 bases). V was trimmed by 8 bases and J by 4 bases, leaving 11 bases between them. CDR1 is MDHEN, CDR2 SYDVKM, per germline. This CDR3 region has 12 residues. CDR3 residues: CASGGPPYGYTF. CDR3 DNA sequence: TGTGCCAGCGGGGGCCCCCCCTATGGCTACACCTTC.

This clonotype was detected a few times. The V and J genes are TRBV20-1 and TRBJ1-5; tentatively, D is TRBD1 (5 bases). The length of the CDR3 is 12 residues. Germline V gene lookup returns CDR1 DFQATT and CDR2 SNEGSKA (reference sequence). V dropped 5 bases and J dropped 7 bases, with 12 bases sitting between them. CDR3 residues: CSAGPPGQPQHF. In DNA, the CDR3 is TGCAGTGCTGGGCCTCCAGGGCAGCCCCAGCATTTT.

In its sample, this clonotype was seen many times. The chain links TRBV7-2 to TRBJ2-5, with 10 nucleotides matching TRBD2. Germline loops: CDR1 SGHTA, CDR2 FQGNSA. Germline trimming cut 6 bases from V and 4 bases from J; bases unmatched to any gene: 8. This CDR3 contains 15 residues. CDR3 nucleotides: TGTGCCAGCAGAGCTAGCGGGGGCCAGGGAGAGACCCAGTACTTC. Translation: CASRASGGQGETQYF.

The chain links TRBV5-4 to TRBJ2-1; TRBD2 matches 16 bases. Germline-derived CDR1 and CDR2 are SGHNT and YYREEE (reference sequence). This CDR3 contains 17 residues. After removal of 4 bases from V and 7 bases from J, the junction contained 8 bases not matched to a gene. The CDR3 loop is CASSQGTSGRAVNEQFF. Written as DNA, the CDR3 is TGTGCCAGCAGCCAGGGGACTAGCGGGAGGGCCGTTAATGAGCAGTTCTTC.

This rearrangement joins TRBV10-2 to TRBJ2-4, with TRBD1 matching 10 bases. The germline CDR1 and CDR2 sequences are WSHSY and SAAADI. This CDR3 has 13 residues. After removal of 6 bases from V and 9 bases from J, the junction contained 5 bases not matched to a gene. The DNA of the CDR3 is TGCGCCAGCAGCGAAGGGACAGGGGTCATTCAGTACTTC. Translation gives CASSEGTGVIQYF.

V and J are TRBV20-1 and TRBJ1-3; D possibly corresponds to TRBD1 (5 bases). The germline CDR1 and CDR2 sequences are DFQATT and SNEGSKA (reference sequence). CDR3 size: 14 residues. Trimming cost V 3 bases and J 0 bases, with 9 bases left between them. The CDR3 DNA sequence: TGCAGTGCTAGTGCGCAGGGCTCTGGAAACACCATATATTTT. It encodes CSASAQGSGNTIYF.

The CDR3 spells CASSPRGANEKLFF. In DNA, the CDR3 is TGCGCCAGCAGCCCCAGGGGAGCTAATGAAAAACTGTTTTTT. The genes are TRBV5-1 and TRBJ1-4; weak D call: TRBD1 (6 bases). Trimming left V 4 bases short and J 3 bases short, with 10 bases between. Per the germline V gene, CDR1 is SGHRS and CDR2 is YFSETQ. The CDR3 runs 14 residues.

The J gene is TRBJ2-3, the V gene TRBV28; D is unclear. The V end lost 2 bases, the J end lost 0 bases, and 12 bases lay between the germline ends. The CDR3 extends over 16 amino acids. Germline V gene lookup returns CDR1 MDHEN and CDR2 SYDVKM. The CDR3 spells CASSLVGALSTDTQYF. DNA of the CDR3: TGTGCCAGCAGTTTAGTGGGCGCGCTCAGCACAGATACGCAGTATTTT.

To note about this clonotype: This is likely a read error, given that the CDR3 carries no conserved phenylalanine or tryptophan at its end. The DNA is omitted, as the CDR3 cannot be located on it reliably, and the CDR3 follows TCRdb's listing. This rearrangement joins TRBV29-1 to TRBJ1-1. The CDR3 contains 8 residues when both ends are counted. The germline V gene encodes CDR1 SQVTM and CDR2 ANQGSEA. CDR3 sequence reads: CSVEGPVV.

This clonotype was recorded a few times. J is TRBJ2-2 and V is TRBV29-1, with no clear D. This CDR3 comprises 11 residues. Trimming shortened V by 4 bases and J by 6 bases, and 6 bases separated the two germline ends. CDR1 and CDR2 (germline): SQVTM, ANQGSEA. The CDR3 is CSVGGAGELFF. The DNA of the CDR3 is TGCAGCGTTGGAGGTGCCGGGGAGCTGTTTTTT.

This clonotype was counted a few times. The chain links TRBV27 to TRBJ2-3; 13 positions match TRBD2. CDR1 and CDR2 (germline): MNHEY, SMNVEV (reference sequence). With 2 bases clipped from V and 5 bases from J, the junction kept 7 bases outside the gene matches. This CDR3 is 17 amino acids long. The CDR3 spells CASSLRGLAGALDTQYF. The CDR3 DNA follows: TGTGCCAGCAGTTTACGCGGACTAGCGGGAGCCTTAGATACGCAGTATTTT.

This clonotype was recorded a few times. The genes are TRBV4-3 and TRBJ2-5, with D hard to call. This CDR3 has 14 residues. The ends were cut back, 1 base at V and 1 base at J, with 7 bases in the middle. Germline V CDR1 and CDR2: LGHNA, YSLEER. The CDR3 loop is CASSQVGIQETQYF. CDR3 in DNA: TGCGCCAGCAGCCAAGTGGGTATCCAAGAGACCCAGTACTTC.

This clonotype was observed many times. The chain joins TRBV28 to TRBJ2-3; D is unclear. Germline values: CDR1 MDHEN, CDR2 SYDVKM. V gave up 6 bases and J gave up 0 bases, with 7 bases separating them. The CDR3 is 13 residues long. The CDR3 bases are TGTGCCAGCAGCCCGGACAGCACAGATACGCAGTATTTT. Translated, it gives CASSPDSTDTQYF.

This clonotype appeared many times. The genes are TRBV12-3 or TRBV12-4 and TRBJ1-5, with D tentatively TRBD1 (5 bases). CDR3 length: 13 amino acids. V lost 5 bases, J lost 6 bases, and 11 bases lay in between. The DNA for the CDR3 is TGTGCCAGCAGTGTCCGGGACGGTCAGCCCCAGCATTTT. As protein: CASSVRDGQPQHF.

J is TRBJ1-5 and V is TRBV11-3; possible D gene TRBD1, 5 bases. Looked up from germline, CDR1 is SGHNT and CDR2 is YENEEA. With 1 base removed from V and 6 bases from J, the gap between germline ends came to 16 bases. This CDR3 is 16 amino acids long. Here the CDR3 reads CASSLGTRQGGQPQHF. The CDR3 nucleotides read TGTGCCAGCAGCTTAGGGACAAGGCAAGGTGGTCAGCCCCAGCATTTT.

The genes are TRBV2 and TRBJ1-2; D not resolved. V shed 2 bases and J shed 5 bases, with 12 bases lying between them. Germline CDR1 SNHLY, CDR2 FYNNEI. CDR3 length: 14 residues. CDR3 loop: CASSERQTDYGYTF. As DNA, the CDR3 is TGTGCCAGCAGTGAACGTCAAACTGATTATGGCTACACCTTC.

This clonotype appeared a few times. The chain couples TRBV5-8 to TRBJ2-7; D gene uncertain. The CDR3 length is 15 residues. Looked up from germline, CDR1 is SGHTS and CDR2 is YDEGEE. Between the trimmed V and J ends, which lost 0 bases and 1 base, there was a span of 11 bases. The CDR3: CASSLGLLSSYEQYF. The DNA for the CDR3 is TGTGCCAGCAGCTTGGGACTCCTTAGTTCCTACGAGCAGTACTTC.

This clonotype has at least ten counts. V gene TRBV29-1 combines with J gene TRBJ2-3; 10 positions agree with TRBD2. CDR1 and CDR2 from the germline V gene are SQVTM and ANQGSEA. This CDR3 is 15 amino acids long. The V gene end was trimmed by 7 bases and the J gene end by 4 bases; junction bases not matched to a gene: 11. CDR3 DNA sequence: TGCAGCGCTCCCCCCCCAGCGGGAGGGTCAGATACGCAGTATTTT. Protein sequence: CSAPPPAGGSDTQYF.

This clonotype was observed many times. The rearrangement links TRBV5-4 to TRBJ2-1; D gene uncertain. The ends were cut back, 0 bases at V and 10 bases at J, with 8 bases in the middle. This CDR3 has 12 residues. Germline CDR1 is SGHNT and CDR2 is YYREEE (reference sequence). The CDR3 spells CASSLAFGEQFF. DNA for the CDR3: TGTGCCAGCAGCTTGGCCTTTGGAGAGCAGTTCTTC.

V is TRBV7-2 and J is TRBJ2-3; 12 positions agree with TRBD2. The trim removed 5 bases at V and 0 bases at J, leaving 6 bases unmatched. The length of the CDR3 is 17 residues. CDR1 and CDR2 from the germline V gene are SGHTA and FQGNSA. The CDR3 spells CASSRLAGAASTDTQYF. CDR3 bases: TGTGCCAGCAGCCGACTAGCGGGGGCCGCTAGCACAGATACGCAGTATTTT. Full variable domain (outside the CDR3, taken from reference TRBV7-2 and TRBJ2-3): GAGVSQSPSNKVTEKGKDVELRCDPISGHTALYWYRQSLGQGLEFLIYFQGNSAPDKSGLPSDRFSAERTGGSVSTLTIQRTQQEDSAVYLCASSRLAGAASTDTQYFGPGTRLTVL.

This chain connects TRBV5-4 to TRBJ2-6, with no clear D. This CDR3 is 16 amino acids long. V was trimmed by 2 bases and J by 0 bases, leaving 9 bases between them. The germline V gene has CDR1 SGHNT and CDR2 YYREEE (reference sequence). CDR3 coding DNA: TGTGCCAGCAGCTTCGTTCACTACTCTGGGGCCAACGTCCTGACTTTC. Its protein is CASSFVHYSGANVLTF. The variable domain in full, completed from reference TRBV5-4 and TRBJ2-6, reads ETGVTQSPTHLIKTRGQQVTLRCSSQSGHNTVSWYQQALGQGPQFIFQYYREEENGRGNFPPRFSGLQFPNYSSELNVNALELDDSALYLCASSFVHYSGANVLTFGAGSRLTVL.

Notes on this clonotype: Possible read error: a much larger clone is one base away. The V and J genes are TRBV6-1 and TRBJ2-4; TRBD2 agrees at 9 bases. The CDR3 runs 17 residues. Germline lookup yields CDR1 MNHNS and CDR2 SASEGT. The CDR3: CASADSGSGGAKNIRYF. For the CDR3, the DNA is TGTGCCAGCGCAGATAGCGGGAGCGGAGGTGCCAAAAACATTCGGTACTTC.

V and J are TRBV28 and TRBJ2-5; D possibly matches TRBD1 or TRBD2 (5 bases each). CDR1 is MDHEN, CDR2 SYDVKM, per germline. This CDR3 is 15 amino acids long. V gave up 3 bases and J gave up 4 bases, with 15 bases separating them. CDR3 region: CASSFPVAGRETQYF. DNA for the CDR3: TGTGCCAGCAGTTTCCCCGTGGCAGGGAGAGAGACCCAGTACTTC.